The 27 T cell receptor beta chains listed next were all sequenced from one sample in a study of blood T cell repertoires in COVID-19. Method: immunoSEQ multiplex PCR; TCRdb's copy keeps in-frame clones and lacks some. The repertoire holds roughly 18,000 clones, with more than 75% as singletons. Sequenced material: peripheral blood. Receptor source: a human donor in a cohort sampled during active COVID-19.

The rearrangement joins TRBV19 to TRBJ1-6; 7 bases map to TRBD1. The CDR3 is 17 amino acids. V was clipped by 7 bases and J by 5 bases; unmatched bases: 14. The germline gives CDR1 LNHDA, CDR2 SQIVND (reference sequence). The CDR3 sequence: CASNIWFDRDNNSPLHF. The CDR3 DNA reads TGTGCCAGTAACATCTGGTTCGACAGGGATAATAATTCACCCCTCCACTTT.

This clone was seen a handful of times. V gene TRBV2 combines with J gene TRBJ2-5; 9 positions match TRBD2. This CDR3 is 14 amino acids long. J was trimmed by 5 bases and V by 5 bases; bases with no gene match: 6. Germline V gives CDR1 SNHLY, CDR2 FYNNEI. The CDR3 DNA reads as TGTGCCAGCAGTCCGGGACTAGCTCAGGAGACCCAGTACTTC. Translated, it gives CASSPGLAQETQYF.

In DNA, the CDR3 is TGTGCCAGCAGCTTAAAGGCGGGAGGGGGCCAAGAGACCCAGTACTTC. It specifies CASSLKAGGGQETQYF. The chain couples TRBV7-2 to TRBJ2-5; 9 nucleotides align to TRBD2. Trimming at V came to 2 bases and at J to 1 base, leaving 5 bases not matched to a gene. Germline CDR1 reads SGHTA; CDR2 reads FQGNSA. The CDR3 extends over 16 amino acids.

The genes are TRBV29-1 and TRBJ1-1, with D possibly matching TRBD1 (6 bases). Looked up from germline, CDR1 is SQVTM and CDR2 is ANQGSEA. The V end was cut by 6 bases, the J end by 0 bases, with 11 bases between. This CDR3 contains 13 residues. CDR3 bases: TGCAGCGTGGTGACAGGAGTGAACACTGAAGCTTTCTTT. Protein product: CSVVTGVNTEAFF.

The V and J genes are TRBV9 and TRBJ2-5, with TRBD2 identical over 9 bases. The CDR3 extends over 17 amino acids. Germline CDR1 is SGDLS and CDR2 is YYNGEE. After removal of 0 bases from V and 1 base from J, the junction contained 7 bases not matched to a gene. CDR3 amino acids: CASSVGAAGGIQETQYF. The CDR3 bases are TGTGCCAGCAGCGTAGGGGCCGCGGGAGGGATCCAAGAGACCCAGTACTTC.

V and J are TRBV5-1 and TRBJ2-3; D is ambiguous. Germline loops: CDR1 SGHRS, CDR2 YFSETQ. V was cut by 2 bases and J by 5 bases, with 18 bases left in between. The CDR3 loop spans 16 amino acids. CDR3 in amino acids: CASSFSSGLSGDTQYF. The CDR3 coding sequence is TGCGCCAGCAGCTTTTCGTCCGGTTTGAGTGGAGATACGCAGTATTTT.

V usage is TRBV5-1 and J usage is TRBJ2-5, with D possibly matching TRBD1 (5 bases). Trimming pared 1 base from V and 2 bases from J, leaving 12 bases between. The CDR3 covers 15 residues. Germline values: CDR1 SGHRS, CDR2 YFSETQ. The DNA for the CDR3 is TGCGCCAGCAGCTTGATGCCGGCAGGGCAAGAGACCCAGTACTTC. As protein: CASSLMPAGQETQYF.

The chain uses TRBV30 and TRBJ2-7; possible D gene TRBD1, 7 bases. V lost 1 base and J lost 9, with 19 bases in between. The germline V gene encodes CDR1 GTSNPN and CDR2 SVGIG (reference sequence). The CDR3 spans 14 residues. The CDR3 reads CAWSEDRIYGGQYF. CDR3 DNA sequence: TGTGCCTGGAGTGAGGACAGGATCTACGGGGGGCAGTACTTC.

V and J are TRBV28 and TRBJ2-7; 10 bases are a match to TRBD1. Germline values: CDR1 MDHEN, CDR2 SYDVKM. The CDR3 spans 13 residues. Germline trimming cut 7 bases from V and 6 bases from J; bases unmatched to any gene: 6. The CDR3 coding sequence is TGTGCCAGCACCCCTGGACAGGGGGGCGAGCAGTACTTC. As protein: CASTPGQGGEQYF.

A few counts support this clone. The V call is TRBV5-4, the J call TRBJ1-2, with 8 bases aligning to TRBD1. This CDR3 spans 15 amino acids. The V gene end was trimmed by 2 bases and the J gene end by 4 bases; junction bases not matched to a gene: 7. Germline CDR1 is SGHNT and CDR2 is YYREEE (reference sequence). The CDR3 DNA is TGTGCCAGCAGCTTACAGGGGGTGAAGGGCTATGGCTACACCTTC. As protein: CASSLQGVKGYGYTF.

The chain carries TRBV7-9 and TRBJ2-5, with D possibly matching TRBD2 (5 bases). Germline V gives CDR1 SEHNR, CDR2 FQNEAQ (reference sequence). Trimming removed 3 bases from V and 5 bases from J, with 13 bases in between. The CDR3 loop spans 14 amino acids. The CDR3 region is CASSLAWGAETQYF. The DNA of the CDR3 is TGTGCCAGCAGCTTGGCCTGGGGAGCGGAGACCCAGTACTTC.

V is TRBV5-4 and J is TRBJ2-1; 8 positions agree with TRBD2. CDR1 SGHNT and CDR2 YYREEE come from the germline V gene (reference sequence). CDR3 length: 17 residues. Trimming took 0 bases from V and 6 from J; bases not matched to a gene: 11. CDR3 DNA sequence: TGTGCCAGCAGCTTGGGTTCGGGGCTAGCGGGTCGCAATGAGCAGTTCTTC. As protein: CASSLGSGLAGRNEQFF.

This chain connects TRBV6-6 to TRBJ2-5, with D possibly matching TRBD2 (6 bases). The CDR3 is 14 residues long. Trimming stripped 4 bases from V and 2 bases from J, with 11 bases between. The germline V gene encodes CDR1 MNHNY and CDR2 SVGAGI (reference sequence). The CDR3 is CASSLGLAQETQYF. In nucleotides, the CDR3 is TGTGCCAGCAGTTTGGGACTGGCTCAAGAGACCCAGTACTTC.

This clone was found a few times. The chain has TRBV27 and TRBJ1-2; D is unclear. The CDR3 sequence is 13 residues long. CDR1 is MNHEY and CDR2 is SMNVEV in the germline V gene (reference sequence). Trimming pared 4 bases from V and 2 bases from J, leaving 8 bases between. CDR3 sequence reads: CASSSGINYGYTF. Here the CDR3 DNA reads TGTGCCAGCAGTTCCGGGATCAACTATGGCTACACCTTC.

The J gene is TRBJ2-4, the V gene TRBV18; 7 positions match TRBD1. J lost 1 base, V lost 8 bases, and 2 bases had no gene match. The CDR3 consists of 13 residues. The germline CDR1 and CDR2 sequences are KGHSH and LQKENI. CDR3 coding DNA: TGTGCCAGCCAGGGGGATGCCAAAAACATTCAGTACTTC. Protein product: CASQGDAKNIQYF. Full variable domain (rest looked up from reference TRBV18 and TRBJ2-4): NAGVMQNPRHLVRRRGQEARLRCSPMKGHSHVYWYRQLPEEGLKFMVYLQKENIIDESGMPKERFSAEFPKEGPSILRIQQVVRGDSAAYFCASQGDAKNIQYFGAGTRLSVL.

This sequence joins TRBV30 and TRBJ1-1; TRBD1 aligns across 10 bases. The CDR3 covers 15 residues. J gave up 5 bases and V 0 bases, and 6 bases lay outside the gene matches. CDR1 and CDR2 from the germline V gene are GTSNPN and SVGIG (reference sequence). CDR3 in DNA: TGTGCCTGGAGTGTTTGGACAGGGGGAGGGACTGAAGCTTTCTTT. Protein sequence: CAWSVWTGGGTEAFF.

The rearrangement joins TRBV5-4 to TRBJ1-1; TRBD1 might be the D (6 bases). The CDR3 has 14 residues. The germline V gene has CDR1 SGHNT and CDR2 YYREEE (reference sequence). V was trimmed by 2 bases and J by 1 base, leaving 9 bases between them. CDR3 sequence: CASSFRTANTEAFF. The DNA for the CDR3 is TGTGCCAGCAGCTTCAGGACAGCGAACACTGAAGCTTTCTTT.

This CDR3 reads CASSPFATGPLLAKNIQYF. CDR3 bases: TGTGCCAGCTCACCATTCGCGACAGGACCATTACTAGCCAAAAACATTCAGTACTTC. The chain is built from TRBV18 and TRBJ2-4, with a possible D match to TRBD1 (6 bases). Trimming cost V 2 bases and J 0 bases, with 20 bases left between them. Germline CDR1 is KGHSH and CDR2 is LQKENI. This CDR3 has 19 residues.

This CDR3 reads CASSFHGTGGEQYF. CDR3 sequence (DNA): TGTGCCAGCAGTTTCCACGGTACAGGGGGCGAGCAGTACTTC. The chain links TRBV6-5 to TRBJ2-7; 8 bases are shared with TRBD1. V shed 4 bases, J shed 6 bases, and the junction held 8 bases outside the gene matches. Germline V lookup: CDR1 MNHEY, CDR2 SVGAGI. CDR3 length: 14 amino acids.

This clone has just one count. This chain uses TRBV19 with TRBJ1-3; 8 bases align to TRBD1. The CDR3 length is 16 residues. The J segment lost 0 bases and the V segment lost 6 bases, leaving 7 bases of the junction unmatched. Germline lookup yields CDR1 LNHDA and CDR2 SQIVND (reference sequence). The CDR3 protein is CASSRQGTISGNTIYF. The CDR3 DNA reads TGTGCCAGTAGCCGACAGGGGACCATCTCTGGAAACACCATATATTTT. Combining the CDR3 with reference TRBV19 and TRBJ1-3 gives the whole variable domain DGGITQSPKYLFRKEGQNVTLSCEQNLNHDAMYWYRQDPGQGLRLIYYSQIVNDFQKGDIAEGYSVSREKKESFPLTVTSAQKNPTAFYLCASSRQGTISGNTIYFGEGSWLTVV.

The chain uses TRBV11-3 and TRBJ2-3; 11 bases agree with TRBD2. V gave up 3 bases and J gave up 5 bases; unmatched junction bases: 10. Per the germline V gene, CDR1 is SGHNT and CDR2 is YENEEA. The CDR3 sequence is 17 residues long. The CDR3 region has the DNA TGTGCCAGCAGCTTGGGCGCTAGCGGGGGGCCGGAAGATACGCAGTATTTT. Amino acid sequence: CASSLGASGGPEDTQYF.

V usage is TRBV19 and J usage is TRBJ2-7, with TRBD1 identical over 10 bases. Per the germline V gene, CDR1 is LNHDA and CDR2 is SQIVND (reference sequence). V shed 5 bases and J 5 bases; nucleotides not matched to a gene: 9. This CDR3 has 15 residues. The CDR3, as DNA: TGTGCCAGTAGTGTCCAGACAGGGGGCGATGACGAGCAGTACTTC. It encodes CASSVQTGGDDEQYF.

The chain joins TRBV5-1 to TRBJ1-1; tentatively, D is TRBD1 (6 bases). Germline CDR1 SGHRS, CDR2 YFSETQ. This CDR3 region has 14 residues. The germline V and J ends were trimmed by 1 base and 1 base, with 8 bases remaining between them. CDR3 nucleotide sequence: TGCGCCAGCAGCTTGCACAGGGAGAACACTGAAGCTTTCTTT. It translates to CASSLHRENTEAFF.

The chain recombines TRBV19 with TRBJ1-5; tentatively, D is TRBD1 (6 bases). CDR3 length: 14 residues. V was shortened by 1 base and J by 6 bases, with 10 bases between the two germline ends. Per germline, CDR1 LNHDA and CDR2 SQIVND (reference sequence). The CDR3 sequence is CASSIAGGLQPQHF. In DNA form, the CDR3 reads TGTGCCAGTAGTATAGCCGGGGGGCTTCAGCCCCAGCATTTT. Full variable domain (rest looked up from reference TRBV19 and TRBJ1-5): DGGITQSPKYLFRKEGQNVTLSCEQNLNHDAMYWYRQDPGQGLRLIYYSQIVNDFQKGDIAEGYSVSREKKESFPLTVTSAQKNPTAFYLCASSIAGGLQPQHFGDGTRLSIL.

The rearrangement joins TRBV9 to TRBJ1-2; 9 bases align to TRBD1. Germline assignment: CDR1 SGDLS and CDR2 YYNGEE. The V gene end was trimmed by 3 bases and the J gene end by 8 bases; junction bases not matched to a gene: 8. CDR3 size: 14 residues. The CDR3 loop reads CASSETGGPGGYTF. The CDR3 DNA reads as TGTGCCAGCAGCGAAACAGGGGGCCCGGGGGGCTACACCTTC.

J is TRBJ1-1 and V is TRBV3-1 (or the pseudogene TRBV3-2); D gene uncertain. The ends were cut back, 4 bases at V and 1 base at J, with 10 bases in the middle. Germline CDR1 and CDR2: LGHDT and YNNKEL (reference sequence). The CDR3 consists of 14 residues. This chain's CDR3 is CASSPGLGNTEAFF. CDR3 DNA sequence: TGTGCCAGCAGCCCAGGACTGGGGAACACTGAAGCTTTCTTT.

CDR3: CASRRLAQETQYF. CDR3 sequence (DNA): TGTGCCAGCAGGAGACTAGCACAAGAGACCCAGTACTTC. V gene TRBV2 combines with J gene TRBJ2-5, with TRBD2 matching over 7 bases. The CDR3 loop spans 13 amino acids. V lost 6 bases and J lost 2; bases outside the gene matches: 3. Germline CDR1 reads SNHLY; CDR2 reads FYNNEI.